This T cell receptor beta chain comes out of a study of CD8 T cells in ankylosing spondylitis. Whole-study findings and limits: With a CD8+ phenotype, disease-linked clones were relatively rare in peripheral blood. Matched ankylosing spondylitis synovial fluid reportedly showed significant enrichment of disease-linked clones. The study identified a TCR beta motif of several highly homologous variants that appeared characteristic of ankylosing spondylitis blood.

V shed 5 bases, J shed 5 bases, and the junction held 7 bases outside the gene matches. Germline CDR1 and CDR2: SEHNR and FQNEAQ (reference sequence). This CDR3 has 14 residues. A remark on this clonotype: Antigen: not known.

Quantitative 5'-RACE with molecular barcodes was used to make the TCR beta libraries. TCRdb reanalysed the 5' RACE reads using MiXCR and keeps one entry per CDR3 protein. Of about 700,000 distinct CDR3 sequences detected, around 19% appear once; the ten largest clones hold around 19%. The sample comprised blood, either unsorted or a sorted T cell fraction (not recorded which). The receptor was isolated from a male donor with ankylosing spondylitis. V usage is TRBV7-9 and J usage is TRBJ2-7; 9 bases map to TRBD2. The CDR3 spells CASSASGRSDEQYF. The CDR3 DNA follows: TGTGCCAGCAGCGCGAGCGGGAGGAGTGACGAGCAGTACTTC.